The entry below describes one T cell receptor (beta chain). It was around 190 ng DNA, 33,000 or so T cell genomes, that sorted-subset replicate PCRs used. In the original analysis: Junction-only immunoSEQ sequences carried no quality scores, so filtering differed. Sequencing was performed with immunoSEQ multiplex PCR; in TCRdb, only in-frame clones are kept and a portion is missing. The DNA gave D and trimming, while V, J and clone size come from that table. The sample shows some 2,100,000 clones, about 92% of them seen only once. This sample was included in a study of shared clonotypes between healthy human individuals. CDR3 length: 15 amino acids. The V gene end was trimmed by 4 bases and the J gene end by 5 bases; junction bases not matched to a gene: 8. CDR1 is SGDLS, CDR2 YYNGEE, per germline. It was CD45RO-negative cells, positively selected for CCR7, that made up naive CD8 cells, with terminally differentiated effector memory CD45RA+ cells excluded. The donors, healthy adults who were HIV-negative, had experienced no recent acute infections or vaccinations.

The sample consisted of naive CD8+ T cells from PBMCs. J is TRBJ2-1 and V is TRBV9, with 8 bases fitting TRBD2. This receptor was taken from a man aged 18 to 35 in good health. Some clones in this sample may be carry-over from other donors' samples. CDR3 coding DNA: TGTGCCAGCAGCCCAAGCGGGAGCCCGAACAATGAGCAGTTCTTC. Amino acid sequence: CASSPSGSPNNEQFF. The entire variable domain, with the rest obtained from reference TRBV9 and TRBJ2-1, is as follows: DSGVTQTPKHLITATGQRVTLRCSPRSGDLSVYWYQQSLDQGLQFLIQYYNGEERAKGNILERFSAQQFPDLHSELNLSSLELGDSALYFCASSPSGSPNNEQFFGPGTRLTVL.